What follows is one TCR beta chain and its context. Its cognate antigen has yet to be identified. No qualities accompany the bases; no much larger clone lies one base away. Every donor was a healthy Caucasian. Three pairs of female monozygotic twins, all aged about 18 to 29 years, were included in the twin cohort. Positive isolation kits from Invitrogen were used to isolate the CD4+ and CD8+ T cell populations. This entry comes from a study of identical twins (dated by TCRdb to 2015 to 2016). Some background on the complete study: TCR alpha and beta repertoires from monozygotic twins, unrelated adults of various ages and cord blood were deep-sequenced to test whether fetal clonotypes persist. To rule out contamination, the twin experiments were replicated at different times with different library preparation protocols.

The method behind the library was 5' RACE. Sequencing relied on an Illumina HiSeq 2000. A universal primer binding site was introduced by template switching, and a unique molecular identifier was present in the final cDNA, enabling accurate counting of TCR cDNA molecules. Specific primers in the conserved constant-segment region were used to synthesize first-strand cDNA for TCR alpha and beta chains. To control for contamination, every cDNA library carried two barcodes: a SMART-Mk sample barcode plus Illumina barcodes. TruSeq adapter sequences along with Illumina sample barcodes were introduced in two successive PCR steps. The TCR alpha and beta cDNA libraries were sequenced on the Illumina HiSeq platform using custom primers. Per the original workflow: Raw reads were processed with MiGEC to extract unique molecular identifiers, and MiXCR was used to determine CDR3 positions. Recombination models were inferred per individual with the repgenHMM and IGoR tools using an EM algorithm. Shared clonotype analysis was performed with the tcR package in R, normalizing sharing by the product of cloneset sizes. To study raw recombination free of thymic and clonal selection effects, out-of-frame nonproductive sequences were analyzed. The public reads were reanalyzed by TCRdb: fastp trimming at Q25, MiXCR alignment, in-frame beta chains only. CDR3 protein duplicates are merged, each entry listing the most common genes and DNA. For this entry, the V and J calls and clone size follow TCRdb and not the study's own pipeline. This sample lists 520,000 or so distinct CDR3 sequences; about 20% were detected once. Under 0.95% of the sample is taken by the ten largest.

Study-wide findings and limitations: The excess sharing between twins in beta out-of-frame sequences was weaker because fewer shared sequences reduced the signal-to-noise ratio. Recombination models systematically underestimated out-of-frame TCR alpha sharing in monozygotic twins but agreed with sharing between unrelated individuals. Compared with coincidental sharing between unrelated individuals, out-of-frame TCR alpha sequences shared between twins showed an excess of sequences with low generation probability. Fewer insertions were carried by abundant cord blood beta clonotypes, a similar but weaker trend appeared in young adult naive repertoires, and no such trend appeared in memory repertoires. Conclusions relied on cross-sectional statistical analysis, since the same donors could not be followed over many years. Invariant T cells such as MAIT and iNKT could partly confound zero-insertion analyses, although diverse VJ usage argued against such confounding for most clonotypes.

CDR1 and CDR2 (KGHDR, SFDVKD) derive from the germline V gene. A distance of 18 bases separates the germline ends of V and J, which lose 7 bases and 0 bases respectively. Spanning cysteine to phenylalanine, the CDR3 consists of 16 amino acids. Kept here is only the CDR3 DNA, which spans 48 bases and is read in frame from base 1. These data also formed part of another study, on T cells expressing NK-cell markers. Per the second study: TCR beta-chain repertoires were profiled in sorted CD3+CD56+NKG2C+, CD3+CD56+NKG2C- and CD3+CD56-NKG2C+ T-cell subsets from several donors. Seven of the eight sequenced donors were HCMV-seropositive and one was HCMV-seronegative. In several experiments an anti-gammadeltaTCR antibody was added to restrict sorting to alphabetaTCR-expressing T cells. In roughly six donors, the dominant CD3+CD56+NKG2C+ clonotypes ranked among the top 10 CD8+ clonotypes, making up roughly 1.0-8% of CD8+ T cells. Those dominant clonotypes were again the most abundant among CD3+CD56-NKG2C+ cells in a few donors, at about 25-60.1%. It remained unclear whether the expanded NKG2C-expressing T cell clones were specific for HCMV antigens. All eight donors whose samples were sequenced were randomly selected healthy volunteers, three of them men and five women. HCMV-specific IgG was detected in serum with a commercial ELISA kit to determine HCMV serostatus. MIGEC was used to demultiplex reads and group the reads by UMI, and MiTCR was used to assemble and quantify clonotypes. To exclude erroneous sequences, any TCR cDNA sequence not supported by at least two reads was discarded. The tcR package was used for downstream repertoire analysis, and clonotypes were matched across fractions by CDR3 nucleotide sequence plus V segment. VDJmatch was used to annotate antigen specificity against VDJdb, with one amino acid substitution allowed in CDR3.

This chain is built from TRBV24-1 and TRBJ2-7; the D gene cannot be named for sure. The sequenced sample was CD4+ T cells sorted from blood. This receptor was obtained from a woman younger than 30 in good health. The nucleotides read TGTGCCACCAGCTGTGAGCTGGAAACCCTCTCCTACGAGCAGTACTTC. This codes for CATSCELETLSYEQYF.